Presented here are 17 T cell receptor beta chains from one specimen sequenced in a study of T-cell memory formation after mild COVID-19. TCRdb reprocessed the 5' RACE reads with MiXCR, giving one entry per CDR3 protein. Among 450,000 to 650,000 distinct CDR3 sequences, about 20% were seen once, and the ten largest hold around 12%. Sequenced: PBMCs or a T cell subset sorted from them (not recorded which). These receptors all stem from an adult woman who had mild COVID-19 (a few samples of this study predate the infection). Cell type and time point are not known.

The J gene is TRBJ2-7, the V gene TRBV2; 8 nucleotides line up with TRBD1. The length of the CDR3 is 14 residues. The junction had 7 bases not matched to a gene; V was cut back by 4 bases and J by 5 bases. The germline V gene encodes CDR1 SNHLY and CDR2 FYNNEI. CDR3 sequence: CASSAGQGRNEQYF. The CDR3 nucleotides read TGTGCCAGCAGTGCCGGACAGGGTCGAAACGAGCAGTACTTC.

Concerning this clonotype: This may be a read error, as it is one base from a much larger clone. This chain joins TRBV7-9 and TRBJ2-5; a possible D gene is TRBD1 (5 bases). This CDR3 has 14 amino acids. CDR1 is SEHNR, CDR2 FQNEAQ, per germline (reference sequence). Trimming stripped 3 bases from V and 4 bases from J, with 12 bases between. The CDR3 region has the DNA TGTGCCAGCAGCTTCCCTGGGGCAGGAGAGACCCAGTACTTC. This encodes CASSFPGAGETQYF.

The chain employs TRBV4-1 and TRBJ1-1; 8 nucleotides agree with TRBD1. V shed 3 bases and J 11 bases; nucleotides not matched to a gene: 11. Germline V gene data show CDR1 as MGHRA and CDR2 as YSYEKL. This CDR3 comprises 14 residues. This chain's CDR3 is CASSHFTGGRNAFF. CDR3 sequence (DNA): TGCGCCAGCAGCCACTTCACAGGGGGGAGGAATGCTTTCTTT.

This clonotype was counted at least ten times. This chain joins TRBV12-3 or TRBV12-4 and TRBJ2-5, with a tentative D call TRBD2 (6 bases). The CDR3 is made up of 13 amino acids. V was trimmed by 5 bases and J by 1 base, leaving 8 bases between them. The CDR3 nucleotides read TGTGCCAGCAGTCGGACTACCCAAGAGACCCAGTACTTC. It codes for CASSRTTQETQYF.

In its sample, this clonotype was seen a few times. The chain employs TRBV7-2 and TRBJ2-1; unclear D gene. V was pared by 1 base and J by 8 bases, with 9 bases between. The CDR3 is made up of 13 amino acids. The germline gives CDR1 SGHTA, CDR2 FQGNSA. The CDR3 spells CASSLVGVDEQFF. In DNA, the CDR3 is TGTGCCAGCAGCTTAGTGGGCGTCGATGAGCAGTTCTTC.

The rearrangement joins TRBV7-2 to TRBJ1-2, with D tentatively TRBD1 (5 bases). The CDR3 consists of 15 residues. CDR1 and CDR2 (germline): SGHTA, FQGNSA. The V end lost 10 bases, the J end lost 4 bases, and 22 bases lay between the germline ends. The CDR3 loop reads CANLPRQSLFYGYTF. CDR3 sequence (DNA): TGTGCCAACCTCCCGAGACAGTCGCTCTTCTATGGCTACACCTTC.

This chain's CDR3 is CASSLASNLGGYTF. The CDR3 DNA reads TGCGCCAGCAGCTTGGCCTCGAACCTTGGGGGCTACACCTTC. The rearrangement joins TRBV5-1 to TRBJ1-2; D is unresolved. This CDR3 has 14 amino acids. The V gene lost 0 bases and the J gene lost 8 bases, with 14 bases spanning the gap. Germline V gives CDR1 SGHRS, CDR2 YFSETQ.

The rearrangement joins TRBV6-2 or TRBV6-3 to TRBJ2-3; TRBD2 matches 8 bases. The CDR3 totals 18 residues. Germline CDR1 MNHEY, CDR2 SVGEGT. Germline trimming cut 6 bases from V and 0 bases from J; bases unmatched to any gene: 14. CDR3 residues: CASRPLAGPAKSTDTQYF. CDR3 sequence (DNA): TGTGCCAGCAGGCCGCTAGCGGGTCCCGCCAAAAGCACAGATACGCAGTATTTT.

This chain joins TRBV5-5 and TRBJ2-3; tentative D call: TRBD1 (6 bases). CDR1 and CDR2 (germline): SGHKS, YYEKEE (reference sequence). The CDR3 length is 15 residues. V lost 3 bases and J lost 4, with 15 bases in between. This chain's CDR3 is CASSSQASGADTQYF. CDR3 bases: TGTGCCAGCAGCTCTCAAGCCTCAGGGGCAGATACGCAGTATTTT. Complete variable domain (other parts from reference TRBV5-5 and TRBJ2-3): DAGVTQSPTHLIKTRGQQVTLRCSPISGHKSVSWYQQVLGQGPQFIFQYYEKEERGRGNFPDRFSARQFPNYSSELNVNALLLGDSALYLCASSSQASGADTQYFGPGTRLTVL.

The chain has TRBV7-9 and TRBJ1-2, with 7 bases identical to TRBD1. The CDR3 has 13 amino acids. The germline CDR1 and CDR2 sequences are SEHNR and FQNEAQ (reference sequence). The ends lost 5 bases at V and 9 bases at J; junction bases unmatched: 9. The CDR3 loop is CASSLGQPSSYTF. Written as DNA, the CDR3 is TGTGCCAGCAGCCTGGGACAGCCCAGCAGCTACACCTTC.

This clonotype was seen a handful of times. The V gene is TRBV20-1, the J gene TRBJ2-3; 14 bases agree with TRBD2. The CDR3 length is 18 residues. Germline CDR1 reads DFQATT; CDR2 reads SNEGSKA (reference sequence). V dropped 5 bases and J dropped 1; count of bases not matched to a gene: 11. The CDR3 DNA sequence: TGCAGTGCTGAAGGACTAGCGGGAGGCGGGCAAGGCACAGATACGCAGTATTTT. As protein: CSAEGLAGGGQGTDTQYF.

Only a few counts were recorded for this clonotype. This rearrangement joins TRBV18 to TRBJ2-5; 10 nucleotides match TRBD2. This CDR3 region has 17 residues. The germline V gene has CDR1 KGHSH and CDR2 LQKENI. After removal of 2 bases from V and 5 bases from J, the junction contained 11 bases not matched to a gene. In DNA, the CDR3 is TGTGCCAGCTCACCAGCAGGACTAGCGGCCCGTCGGGAGACCCAGTACTTC. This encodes CASSPAGLAARRETQYF.

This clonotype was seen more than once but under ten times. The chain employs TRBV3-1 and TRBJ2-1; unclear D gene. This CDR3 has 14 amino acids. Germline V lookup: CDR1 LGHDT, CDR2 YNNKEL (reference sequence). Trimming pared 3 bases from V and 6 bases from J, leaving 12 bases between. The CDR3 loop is CASSQDILGNEQFF. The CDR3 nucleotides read TGTGCCAGCAGCCAGGATATCCTGGGCAATGAGCAGTTCTTC.

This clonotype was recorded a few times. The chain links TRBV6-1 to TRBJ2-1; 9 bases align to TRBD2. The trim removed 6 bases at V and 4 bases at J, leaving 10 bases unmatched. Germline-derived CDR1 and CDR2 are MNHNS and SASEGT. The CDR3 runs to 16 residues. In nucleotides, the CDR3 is TGTGCCAGCAGGGAACTTAGCGGGGGATCTTACAATGAGCAGTTCTTC. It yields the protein CASRELSGGSYNEQFF.

The CDR3 sequence: CSGTPGLAGVQQFF. The DNA for the CDR3 is TGCAGCGGAACACCGGGACTAGCGGGAGTTCAGCAGTTCTTC. The genes are TRBV29-1 and TRBJ2-1; 14 bases fit TRBD2. In germline, CDR1 is SQVTM, CDR2 ANQGSEA. The CDR3 has 14 amino acids. Trimming at V came to 7 bases and at J to 11 bases, leaving 10 bases not matched to a gene.

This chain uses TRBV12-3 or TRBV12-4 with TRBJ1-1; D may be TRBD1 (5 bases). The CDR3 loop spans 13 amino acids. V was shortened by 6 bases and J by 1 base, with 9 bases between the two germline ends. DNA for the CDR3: TGTGCCAGCAGGGGGGTGGGGAACACTGAAGCTTTCTTT. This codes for CASRGVGNTEAFF.

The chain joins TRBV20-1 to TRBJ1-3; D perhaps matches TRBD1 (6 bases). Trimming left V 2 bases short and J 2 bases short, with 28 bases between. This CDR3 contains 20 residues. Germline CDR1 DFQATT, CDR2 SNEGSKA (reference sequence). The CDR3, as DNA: TGCAGTGCTAGACAATCCCTGACAGGCAGAGCGGAGGAGGCTGGAAACACCATATATTTT. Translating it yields CSARQSLTGRAEEAGNTIYF.